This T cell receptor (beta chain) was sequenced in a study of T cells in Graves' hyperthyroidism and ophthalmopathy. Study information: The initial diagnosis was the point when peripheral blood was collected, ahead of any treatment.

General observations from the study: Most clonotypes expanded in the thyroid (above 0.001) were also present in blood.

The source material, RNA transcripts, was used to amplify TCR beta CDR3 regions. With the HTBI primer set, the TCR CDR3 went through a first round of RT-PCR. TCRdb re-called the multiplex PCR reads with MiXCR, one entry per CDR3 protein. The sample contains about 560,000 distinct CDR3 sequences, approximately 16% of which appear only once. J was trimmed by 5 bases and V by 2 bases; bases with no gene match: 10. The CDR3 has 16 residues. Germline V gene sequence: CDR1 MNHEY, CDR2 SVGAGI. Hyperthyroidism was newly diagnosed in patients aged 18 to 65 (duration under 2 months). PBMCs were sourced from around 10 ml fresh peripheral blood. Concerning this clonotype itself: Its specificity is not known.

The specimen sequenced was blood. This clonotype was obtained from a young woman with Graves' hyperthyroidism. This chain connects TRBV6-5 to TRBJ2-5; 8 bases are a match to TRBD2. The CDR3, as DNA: TGTGCCAGCAGTTACAGGGAGGCGGGGGGTTTGGAGACCCAGTACTTC. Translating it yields CASSYREAGGLETQYF.